The source of this TCR beta chain is a study of shared clonotypes between healthy human individuals. Notes on the study in general: Clonotype sharing among donors was expected to depend on sequencing depth.

Comment on this clone: Its target is not known.

Sequencing was performed with immunoSEQ multiplex PCR; in TCRdb, only in-frame clones are kept and a portion is missing. The data show about 2.1 million clones, about 94% seen once. Terminally differentiated effector memory CD45RA+ cells were excluded from the naive CD8 cells, which were CD45RO-negative and positively selected for CCR7. The clonotype was recovered from a man aged 18 to 35 in good health. Some clones in this sample may be carry-over from other donors' samples. The specimen sequenced was naive CD8+ T cells from PBMCs.

In nucleotides, the CDR3 is TGTGCCAGCAGTTCGCCTTTTACAAGTCAGTGGCAGTTCTTC. This sequence encodes CASSSPFTSQWQFF. This chain uses TRBV28 with TRBJ2-1; D not certain. Germline V gene sequence: CDR1 MDHEN, CDR2 SYDVKM. Trimming took 4 bases from V and 12 from J, leaving 19 bases between them. This CDR3 is 14 amino acids long.